This T cell receptor (beta chain) was sequenced in a study of PD-1 blockade in classical Hodgkin lymphoma (dated by TCRdb to about 2020). Some background on the complete study: Nivolumab dosing was 3 mg/kg intravenously every 2 weeks, continuing until either disease progression or unacceptable toxicity. A peripheral blood immune signature of response to PD-1 blockade in classical Hodgkin lymphoma was defined using TCR beta sequencing and CyTOF. Beyond this particular receptor, the publication reports: A significant rise by C4D1 was seen in CD4+ but not CD8+ TCR diversity (p=0.0027 vs p=0.16), with the rise being most apparent in complete responders (p=0.02). The study was limited to a single clinical trial cohort, and causes of repertoire differences, possibly disease activity or prior therapy, remained undefined. Trial patients with a complete response had baseline diversity similar to that of newly diagnosed patients, while partial responders and progressors had significantly lower diversity. Patients starting nivolumab less than 1 year after ASCT had lower diversity and were excluded from later analyses to avoid confounding by immune reconstitution. Newly diagnosed patients were reported to have lower baseline TCR diversity than healthy donors, and relapsed/refractory patients were reported to have lower baseline TCR diversity still.

According to the germline V gene (reference sequence), CDR1 reads PRHDT and CDR2 reads FYEKMQ. From its cysteine to its phenylalanine, the CDR3 spans 14 amino acids. Only the CDR3 part of the read is kept: 42 bases, read in frame from the first base. Trimming takes 3 bases off V and 4 bases off J; junction bases not matched to a gene: 2. The Qiagen DNeasy kit was used to extract genomic DNA both from unsorted PBMCs and from the negatively selected CD4+ and CD8+ fractions. TCR beta CDR3 regions were subjected to amplification by immunoSEQ multiplex PCR with primers that anneal to V and J segments. A synthetic immune receptor repertoire was used to minimize amplification bias, and remaining bias was computationally removed after sequencing. The study's own analysis went as follows. Custom Python scripts were used to quantify repertoire diversity as the Shannon entropy index. Unsorted, CD4+ and CD8+ repertoires were analyzed separately, except in combined analyses where CD4+ and CD8+ sequences were merged in silico. Clonal expansion was defined as at least a 2-fold frequency increase after treatment relative to C1D1, with a pseudocount of 0.5 for undetected baseline clones. Singleton clones were defined as clones with 0 or 1 copy at C1D1, and non-singleton clones were defined as clones with 2 or more copies. Clones expanded in unsorted samples were assigned a CD4+, CD8+ or unknown annotation through matching of protein sequences in sorted samples from the same patient. Diversity changes from C1D1 to C4D1 were tested in paired samples using Wilcoxon tests. This is the immuneACCESS table as TCRdb keeps it, with only in-frame sequences that have V and J called. A part of the clones is gone; compared with another copy, unresolved V genes explain less than half, and the rest is unexplained. V, J and clone size derive from that table, while D and trimming were established from the DNA sequence. The sample yields 50,000 to 65,000 clones; roughly nine tenths were counted once. Clones ranked in the top ten supply about a tenth of the sample.

As concerns this clone: Its antigen is still unknown. No qualities accompany the bases; no much larger clone lies one base away.

Sample time point, as interpreted from the label and publication: cycle 4 day 1 (C4D1), after more than 5 weeks of nivolumab. All trial patients had relapsed after autologous stem cell transplantation, with cohorts A, B and C differing in prior brentuximab vedotin exposure. The trial cohort included 55 to 65 patients with relapsed/refractory classical Hodgkin lymphoma, and each patient had a best overall response of complete response, partial response or progressive disease. Trial patients were treated with single-agent nivolumab in the multi-cohort phase II CheckMate 205 trial. An independent review committee assessed best overall response using the 2007 International Working Group response criteria. Trial PBMCs were collected immediately before nivolumab initiation (C1D1) and during therapy at cycle 2 day 1 and cycle 4 day 1. Peripheral blood was collected in 8 mL Vacutainer Cell Preparation Tubes, from which PBMCs were isolated by centrifugation and then cryopreserved.

The sequencing here drew on peripheral blood mononuclear cells (PBMCs), taken before the fourth cycle of nivolumab. This clonotype was obtained from a human donor with classical Hodgkin lymphoma. The chain uses TRBV13 and TRBJ2-2, with 7 junctional bases fitting TRBD1. DNA sequence: TGTGCCAGCAGCTTGGGGACAGTCACCGGGGAGCTGTTTTTT. Its translation reads: CASSLGTVTGELFF.